Below, 22 T cell receptor beta chains from the same sample are listed, as sequenced in a study of T cells in Graves' hyperthyroidism and ophthalmopathy. What was amplified from RNA transcripts were TCR beta CDR3 regions. First-round RT-PCR of the TCR CDR3 relied on the HTBI primer set. Using its own MiXCR run on the multiplex PCR reads, TCRdb lists one record per CDR3 protein. The sample yields just over 550,000 distinct CDR3 sequences, roughly 50% seen once. The sequenced material came from peripheral blood or thyroid tissue (not recorded which). The receptors originated from a young woman with Graves' hyperthyroidism.

CDR3 in DNA: TGCAGCGTAGTGACAGGGGATGGGGAGACCCAGTACTTC. This encodes CSVVTGDGETQYF. The V call is TRBV29-1, the J call TRBJ2-5; 8 bases align to TRBD1. The length of the CDR3 is 13 residues. With 6 bases clipped from V and 5 bases from J, the junction kept 8 bases outside the gene matches. CDR1 and CDR2 (germline): SQVTM, ANQGSEA.

The rearrangement uses TRBV2 and TRBJ2-5; D not certain. Germline CDR1 SNHLY, CDR2 FYNNEI. This CDR3 has 14 amino acids. The V end was cut by 2 bases, the J end by 4 bases, with 11 bases between. As DNA, the CDR3 is TGTGCCAGCAGTGAACGAGAGCAGTCAGAGACCCAGTACTTC. It yields the protein CASSEREQSETQYF.

This clonotype has at least ten counts. The chain couples TRBV15 to TRBJ1-4, with D maybe TRBD1 (5 bases). CDR1 and CDR2 (germline): LNHNV, YYDKDF (reference sequence). CDR3 length: 15 residues. V was trimmed by 1 base and J by 5 bases, leaving 11 bases between them. This CDR3 is CATSRVVAGNEKLFF. The CDR3 coding sequence is TGTGCCACCAGCAGAGTGGTAGCAGGGAATGAAAAACTGTTTTTT.

As for this clonotype: A read error may explain this, as a much larger clone is one base away. V usage is TRBV29-1 and J usage is TRBJ2-7; TRBD2 matches 8 bases. This CDR3 region has 14 residues. Germline CDR1 is SQVTM and CDR2 is ANQGSEA. The CDR3 spells CSVEGAGDSYGQYF. CDR3 sequence (DNA): TGCAGCGTTGAAGGAGCGGGAGACTCCTACGGGCAGTACTTC.

J is TRBJ1-2 and V is TRBV7-2; D is ambiguous. Germline CDR1 reads SGHTA; CDR2 reads FQGNSA. The CDR3 sequence is 14 residues long. Trimming stripped 4 bases from V and 8 bases from J, with 17 bases between. The CDR3 DNA is TGTGCCAGCAGCTCATATCCAACCTCGGGAGGCTACACCTTC. The encoded protein is CASSSYPTSGGYTF.

As concerns this clonotype: Because the CDR3 is missing its conserved closing phenylalanine or tryptophan, this is likely a read error. The rearrangement links TRBV7-9 to TRBJ1-2, with D possibly being TRBD1 (6 bases). The CDR3 runs to 17 residues. The germline CDR1 and CDR2 sequences are SEHNR and FQNEAQ (reference sequence). Trimming cost V 4 bases and J 7 bases, with 25 bases left between them. CDR3 sequence (DNA): TGTGCCAGCAGCTCGCGGGGGCAGGGTGGAGGGCAACCTGGCTACACCCTC. Amino acid sequence: CASSSRGQGGGQPGYTL.

The sample holds many counts of this clonotype. The rearrangement joins TRBV7-6 to TRBJ2-7; D perhaps matches TRBD1 (5 bases). V dropped 5 bases and J dropped 0 bases, with 14 bases sitting between them. This CDR3 comprises 15 residues. Looked up from germline, CDR1 is SGHVS and CDR2 is FNYEAQ. In DNA form, the CDR3 reads TGTGCCAGCAGCCCCTGGACACCCAGCTCCTACGAGCAGTACTTC. It specifies CASSPWTPSSYEQYF.

Comment on this clonotype: A much more abundant neighbour one base away suggests this may be a read error. The chain is built from TRBV15 and TRBJ1-2, with D maybe TRBD1 (6 bases). CDR1 is LNHNV, CDR2 YYDKDF, per germline (reference sequence). V lost 1 base and J 2 bases, leaving 11 bases between the germline ends. The CDR3 runs to 15 residues. The CDR3 spells CATSRGGGQNYGYTF. DNA for the CDR3: TGTGCCACCAGCAGAGGTGGAGGACAGAACTATGGCTACACCTTC.

The V gene is TRBV6-5, the J gene TRBJ1-3; D is uncertain. V dropped 0 bases and J dropped 7 bases, with 10 bases sitting between them. CDR1 MNHEY and CDR2 SVGAGI come from the germline V gene. The length of the CDR3 is 14 residues. The CDR3 nucleotides are TGTGCCAGCAGTTACTCGACTAGTGGGAACACCATATATTTT. As protein: CASSYSTSGNTIYF.

V usage is TRBV24-1 and J usage is TRBJ2-5; a weak D match, TRBD2 (6 bases). Per the germline V gene, CDR1 is KGHDR and CDR2 is SFDVKD. Trimming removed 11 bases from V and 2 bases from J, with 17 bases in between. The CDR3 is 14 residues long. In DNA form, the CDR3 reads TGTGCCAGCAGCTTGCGGGAACTACAAGAGACCCAGTACTTC. Encoded protein: CASSLRELQETQYF.

The sample holds a few counts of this clonotype. The rearrangement links TRBV20-1 to TRBJ2-2; 8 bases line up with TRBD2. V lost 6 bases to trimming and J lost 5 bases; unmatched junction nucleotides: 2. CDR3 size: 12 residues. Germline assignment: CDR1 DFQATT and CDR2 SNEGSKA (reference sequence). The CDR3: CSAQRGTGELFF. CDR3 DNA: TGCAGTGCCCAGCGGGGGACCGGGGAGCTGTTTTTT.

This clonotype was detected a few times. The rearrangement joins TRBV9 to TRBJ1-4; maybe TRBD1 (5 bases). The CDR3 extends over 13 amino acids. V shed 4 bases and J shed 17 bases, with 21 bases lying between them. Germline V gives CDR1 SGDLS, CDR2 YYNGEE. This CDR3 is CASSQSVAGPTFF. CDR3 DNA: TGTGCCAGCAGCCAATCGGTGGCAGGGCCGACCTTTTTT.

This clonotype was detected many times. The chain employs TRBV7-9 and TRBJ1-1; no definite D call. The germline V gene has CDR1 SEHNR and CDR2 FQNEAQ (reference sequence). The CDR3 runs 14 residues. Trimming took 7 bases from V and 7 from J, leaving 19 bases between them. In nucleotides, the CDR3 is TGTGCCAGCAACGAGAAGTTGGGTGTTAGTGAAGCTTTCTTT. Protein: CASNEKLGVSEAFF.

The CDR3 DNA is TGTGCCAGCAGTGAATTCGGTCAGGTCAATCAGCCCCAGCATTTT. This sequence encodes CASSEFGQVNQPQHF. The chain uses TRBV2 and TRBJ1-5, with D hard to call. Trimming cost V 2 bases and J 3 bases, with 11 bases left between them. From germline, CDR1 is SNHLY and CDR2 FYNNEI. The CDR3 is 15 residues long.

In the case of this clonotype: At one end, the junction sequence differs from germline, possibly due to a read error. V and J are TRBV10-1 and TRBJ2-5; 9 nucleotides line up with TRBD2. This CDR3 is 14 amino acids long. Germline CDR1 reads WNHNN; CDR2 reads SYGVQD (reference sequence). The CDR3 is CASSSGTSRETQYF. In DNA, the CDR3 is TGTGCCAGCAGTTCCGGGACTAGCCGGGAGACCCAGTACTTC.

This clonotype showed up many times. This chain connects TRBV9 to TRBJ1-5; D gene ambiguous. Germline CDR1 reads SGDLS; CDR2 reads YYNGEE. V was pared by 0 bases and J by 5 bases, with 9 bases between. The CDR3 totals 14 residues. For the CDR3, the DNA is TGTGCCAGCAGCGTAGGCGGCAGCCATCAGCCCCAGCATTTT. Translating gives CASSVGGSHQPQHF.

Remarks on this clonotype: This may be a read error: a much more frequent sequence differs by one nucleotide. The chain recombines TRBV29-1 with TRBJ2-7; 7 bases are a match to TRBD1. V shed 6 bases and J 2 bases; nucleotides not matched to a gene: 7. Per the germline V gene, CDR1 is SQVTM and CDR2 is ANQGSEA. This CDR3 has 13 amino acids. The CDR3 DNA follows: TGCAGCGTCAACAGGGGCAAGACCTACGAGCAGTACTTC. It translates to CSVNRGKTYEQYF.

About this clonotype: A read error may explain this, as a much larger clone is one base away. The gene calls are TRBV5-1 and TRBJ2-7, with a possible D match to TRBD2 (6 bases). Looked up from germline, CDR1 is SGHRS and CDR2 is YFSETQ. The CDR3 contains 13 residues. CDR3 sequence reads: CASSPGDSYERYF. As DNA, the CDR3 is TGCGCCAGCAGCCCGGGAGACTCCTACGAGCGGTACTTC.

CDR3 sequence reads: CSAGGRRTEAFF. For the CDR3, the DNA is TGCAGCGCCGGGGGGCGTCGGACTGAAGCTTTCTTT. The V gene is TRBV29-1, the J gene TRBJ1-1; a possible D gene is TRBD1 (6 bases). V shed 7 bases and J shed 5 bases, with 14 bases lying between them. Germline assignment: CDR1 SQVTM and CDR2 ANQGSEA. CDR3 length: 12 residues.

V gene TRBV19 combines with J gene TRBJ2-5; D is perhaps TRBD1 or TRBD2 (6 bases each). In germline, CDR1 is LNHDA, CDR2 SQIVND (reference sequence). The CDR3 runs 14 residues. V shed 6 bases and J shed 4 bases, with 15 bases lying between them. For the CDR3, the DNA is TGTGCCAGTAGCCCCTCGGGGGCGTTAGAGACCCAGTACTTC. Its protein is CASSPSGALETQYF. Full variable domain (outside the CDR3, taken from reference TRBV19 and TRBJ2-5): DGGITQSPKYLFRKEGQNVTLSCEQNLNHDAMYWYRQDPGQGLRLIYYSQIVNDFQKGDIAEGYSVSREKKESFPLTVTSAQKNPTAFYLCASSPSGALETQYFGPGTRLLVL.

This clonotype was counted between two and nine times. This likely comes from a read error, as the CDR3 has no conserved phenylalanine or tryptophan at its end. The limits of the CDR3 on the DNA are not certain, so only TCRdb's listed CDR3 is given. This chain connects TRBV29-1 to TRBJ1-4; whether TRBD1, the table's D call, matches the DNA was not checked. 8 amino acids form the CDR3, both terminal residues included. CDR1 and CDR2 from the germline V gene are SQVTM and ANQGSEA. The CDR3 sequence: CSVGQAGY.

The chain carries TRBV2 and TRBJ1-4, with D maybe TRBD1 (6 bases). The CDR3 spans 14 residues. V was clipped by 5 bases and J by 4 bases, with 11 bases between them. Germline V gene lookup returns CDR1 SNHLY and CDR2 FYNNEI. The CDR3 protein is CASSRGRGNEKLFF. The DNA of the CDR3 is TGTGCCAGCAGTCGGGGCAGGGGTAATGAAAAACTGTTTTTT.